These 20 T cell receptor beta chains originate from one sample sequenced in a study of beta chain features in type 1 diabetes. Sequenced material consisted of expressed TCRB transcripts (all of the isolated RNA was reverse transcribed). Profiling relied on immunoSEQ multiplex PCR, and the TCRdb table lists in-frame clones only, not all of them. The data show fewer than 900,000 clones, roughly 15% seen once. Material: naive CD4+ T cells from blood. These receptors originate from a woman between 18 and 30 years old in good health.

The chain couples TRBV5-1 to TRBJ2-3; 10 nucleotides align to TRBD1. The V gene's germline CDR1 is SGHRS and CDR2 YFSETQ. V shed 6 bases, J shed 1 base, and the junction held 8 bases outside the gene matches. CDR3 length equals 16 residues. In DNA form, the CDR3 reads TGCGCCAGCAAGAGACAGGGGGCGCATCGCACAGATACGCAGTATTTT. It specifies CASKRQGAHRTDTQYF.

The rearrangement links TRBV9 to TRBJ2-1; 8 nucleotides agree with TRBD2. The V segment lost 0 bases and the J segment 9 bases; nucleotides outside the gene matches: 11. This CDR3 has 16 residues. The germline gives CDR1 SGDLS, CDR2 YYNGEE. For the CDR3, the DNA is TGTGCCAGCAGCGTAGCTACTTGGGGGAGCGGGGGTGAGCAGTTCTTC. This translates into CASSVATWGSGGEQFF.

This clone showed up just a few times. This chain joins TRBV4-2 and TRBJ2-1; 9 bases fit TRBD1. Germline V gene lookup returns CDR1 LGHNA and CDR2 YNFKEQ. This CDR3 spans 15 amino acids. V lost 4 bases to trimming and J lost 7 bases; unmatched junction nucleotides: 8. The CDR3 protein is CASSPPTGGKNEQFF. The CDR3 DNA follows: TGTGCCAGCAGCCCTCCCACAGGGGGCAAGAATGAGCAGTTCTTC.

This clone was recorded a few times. CDR3 DNA: TGCAGTGCAAAACCGGGACTAGGACAGTTCTTC. Protein product: CSAKPGLGQFF. This chain connects TRBV20-1 to TRBJ2-1; 8 nucleotides line up with TRBD2. The germline V gene has CDR1 DFQATT and CDR2 SNEGSKA (reference sequence). J lost 13 bases, V lost 6 bases, and 8 bases had no gene match. This CDR3 has 11 residues.

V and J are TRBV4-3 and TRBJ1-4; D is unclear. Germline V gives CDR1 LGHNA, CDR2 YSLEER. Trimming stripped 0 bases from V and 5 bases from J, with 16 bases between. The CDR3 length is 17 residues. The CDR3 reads CASSQDLFLLANEKLFF. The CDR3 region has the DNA TGCGCCAGCAGCCAAGATTTGTTCCTCTTAGCCAATGAAAAACTGTTTTTT.

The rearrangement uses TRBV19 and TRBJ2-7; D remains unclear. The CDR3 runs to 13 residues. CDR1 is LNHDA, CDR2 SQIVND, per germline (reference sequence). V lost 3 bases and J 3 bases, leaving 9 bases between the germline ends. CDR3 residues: CASSIGPIYEQYF. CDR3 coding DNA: TGTGCCAGTAGTATCGGACCTATCTACGAGCAGTACTTC.

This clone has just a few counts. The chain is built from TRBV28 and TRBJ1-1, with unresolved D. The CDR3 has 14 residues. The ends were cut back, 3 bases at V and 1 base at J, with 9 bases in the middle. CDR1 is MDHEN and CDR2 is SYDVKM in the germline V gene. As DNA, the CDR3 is TGTGCCAGCAGTTTGGTCGGAAAGAACACTGAAGCTTTCTTT. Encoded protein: CASSLVGKNTEAFF.

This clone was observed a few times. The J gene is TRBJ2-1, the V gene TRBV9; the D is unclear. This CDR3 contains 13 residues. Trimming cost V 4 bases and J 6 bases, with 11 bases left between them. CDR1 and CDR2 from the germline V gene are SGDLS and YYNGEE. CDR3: CASSPVGVNEQFF. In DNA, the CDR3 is TGTGCCAGCAGCCCAGTAGGTGTCAATGAGCAGTTCTTC.

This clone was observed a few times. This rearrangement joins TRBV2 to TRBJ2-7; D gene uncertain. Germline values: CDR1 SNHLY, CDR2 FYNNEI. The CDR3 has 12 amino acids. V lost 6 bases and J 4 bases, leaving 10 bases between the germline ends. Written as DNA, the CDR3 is TGTGCCAGCAGGCTGGGGTGGTACGAGCAGTACTTC. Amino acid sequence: CASRLGWYEQYF.

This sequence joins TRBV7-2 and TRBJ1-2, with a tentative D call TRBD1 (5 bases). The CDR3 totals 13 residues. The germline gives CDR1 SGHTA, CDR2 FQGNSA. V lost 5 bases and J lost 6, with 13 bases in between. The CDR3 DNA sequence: TGTGCCAGCAGCGGACGGACAAGGAATGGCTACACCTTC. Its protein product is CASSGRTRNGYTF. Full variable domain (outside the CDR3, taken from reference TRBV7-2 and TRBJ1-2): GAGVSQSPSNKVTEKGKDVELRCDPISGHTALYWYRQSLGQGLEFLIYFQGNSAPDKSGLPSDRFSAERTGGSVSTLTIQRTQQEDSAVYLCASSGRTRNGYTFGSGTRLTVV.

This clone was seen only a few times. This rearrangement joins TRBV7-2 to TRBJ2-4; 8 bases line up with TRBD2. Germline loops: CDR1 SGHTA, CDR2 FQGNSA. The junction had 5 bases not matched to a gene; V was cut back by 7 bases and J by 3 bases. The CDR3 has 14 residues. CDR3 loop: CASKAGVSKNIQYF. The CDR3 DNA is TGTGCCAGCAAAGCGGGAGTTAGCAAAAACATTCAGTACTTC.

The CDR3 here is CASSLARLVWNEQFF. Here the CDR3 DNA reads TGTGCCAGCAGCTTAGCCAGACTAGTCTGGAATGAGCAGTTCTTC. V gene TRBV7-8 combines with J gene TRBJ2-1; maybe TRBD2 (6 bases). Trimming left V 0 bases short and J 7 bases short, with 13 bases between. The CDR3 is made up of 15 amino acids. Germline CDR1 reads SGHVS; CDR2 reads FQNEAQ. The variable domain in full, with the rest retrieved from reference TRBV7-8 and TRBJ2-1, is GAGVSQSPRYKVAKRGQDVALRCDPISGHVSLFWYQQALGQGPEFLTYFQNEAQLDKSGLPSDRFFAERPEGSVSTLKIQRTQQEDSAVYLCASSLARLVWNEQFFGPGTRLTVL.

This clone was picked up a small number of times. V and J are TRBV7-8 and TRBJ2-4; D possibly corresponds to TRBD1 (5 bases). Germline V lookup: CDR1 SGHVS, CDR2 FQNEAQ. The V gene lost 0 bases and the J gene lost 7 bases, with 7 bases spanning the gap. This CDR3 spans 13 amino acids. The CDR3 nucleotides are TGTGCCAGCAGCTTAGCAGGGGTCAACATTCAGTACTTC. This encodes CASSLAGVNIQYF.

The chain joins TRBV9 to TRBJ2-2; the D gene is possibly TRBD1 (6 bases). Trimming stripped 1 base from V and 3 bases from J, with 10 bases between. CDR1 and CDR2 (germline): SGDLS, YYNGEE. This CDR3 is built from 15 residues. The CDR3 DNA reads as TGTGCCAGCAGCGTAAGGGGGAGCGACACCGGGGAGCTGTTTTTT. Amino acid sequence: CASSVRGSDTGELFF.

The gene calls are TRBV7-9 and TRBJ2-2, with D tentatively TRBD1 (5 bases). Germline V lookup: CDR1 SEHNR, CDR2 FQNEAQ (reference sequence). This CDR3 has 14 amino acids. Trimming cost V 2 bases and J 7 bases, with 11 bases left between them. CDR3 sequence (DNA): TGTGCCAGCAGCTTAAGGACATTCGGCGGGGAGCTGTTTTTT. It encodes CASSLRTFGGELFF.

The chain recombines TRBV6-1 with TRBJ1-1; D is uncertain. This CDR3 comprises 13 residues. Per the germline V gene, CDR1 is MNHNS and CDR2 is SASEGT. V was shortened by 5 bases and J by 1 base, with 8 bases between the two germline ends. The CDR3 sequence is CASSLRRNTEAFF. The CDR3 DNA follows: TGTGCCAGCAGTTTACGACGGAACACTGAAGCTTTCTTT.

The CDR3 here is CATSRDRGPIYGYTF. The CDR3 bases are TGTGCCACCAGCAGAGATCGGGGGCCCATCTATGGCTACACCTTC. The V call is TRBV15, the J call TRBJ1-2; D possibly corresponds to TRBD1 (6 bases). This CDR3 has 15 residues. Germline CDR1 is LNHNV and CDR2 is YYDKDF (reference sequence). Trimming removed 0 bases at V and 4 bases at J, with 12 bases between.

Written as DNA, the CDR3 is TGTGCCAGCAGGATTGGACAGGCAAACACTGAAGCTTTCTTT. Its protein is CASRIGQANTEAFF. V and J are TRBV6-5 and TRBJ1-1; the match to TRBD1 covers 7 bases. After removal of 6 bases from V and 2 bases from J, the junction contained 6 bases not matched to a gene. CDR1 and CDR2 (germline): MNHEY, SVGAGI. This CDR3 is 14 amino acids long.

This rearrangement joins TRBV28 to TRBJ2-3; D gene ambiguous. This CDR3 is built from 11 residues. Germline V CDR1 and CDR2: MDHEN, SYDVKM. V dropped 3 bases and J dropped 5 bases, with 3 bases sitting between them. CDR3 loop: CASSFLDTQYF. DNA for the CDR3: TGTGCCAGCAGTTTCCTAGATACGCAGTATTTT.

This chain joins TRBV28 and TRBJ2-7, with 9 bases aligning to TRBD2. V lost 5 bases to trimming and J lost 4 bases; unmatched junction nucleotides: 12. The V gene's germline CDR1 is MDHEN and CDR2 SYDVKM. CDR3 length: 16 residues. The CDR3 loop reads CASSPSLAGLNYEQYF. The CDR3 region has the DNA TGTGCCAGCAGTCCCTCCCTAGCGGGACTAAATTACGAGCAGTACTTC.